This entry describes one T cell receptor beta chain. The sample originates from a study of identical twins. TCRdb analysed the 5' RACE reads with MiXCR anew, one entry per CDR3 protein. The sample includes some 200,000 distinct CDR3 sequences, 7.5% of them seen just once. Deletions cut 3 bases from V and 4 bases from J, with 12 bases between. Germline loops: CDR1 MNHEY, CDR2 SMNVEV (reference sequence). The CDR3 has 15 amino acids. This same sample was also part of a study on yellow fever vaccine responses in identical twins.

Sequencing used memory (CD45RO+) T cells sorted from blood. V gene TRBV27 combines with J gene TRBJ2-2; weak D call: TRBD2 (6 bases). The receptor comes from a young woman in good health. CDR3 loop: CASSFNWEATGELFF. Here the CDR3 DNA reads TGTGCCAGCAGTTTTAACTGGGAGGCCACCGGGGAGCTGTTTTTT.